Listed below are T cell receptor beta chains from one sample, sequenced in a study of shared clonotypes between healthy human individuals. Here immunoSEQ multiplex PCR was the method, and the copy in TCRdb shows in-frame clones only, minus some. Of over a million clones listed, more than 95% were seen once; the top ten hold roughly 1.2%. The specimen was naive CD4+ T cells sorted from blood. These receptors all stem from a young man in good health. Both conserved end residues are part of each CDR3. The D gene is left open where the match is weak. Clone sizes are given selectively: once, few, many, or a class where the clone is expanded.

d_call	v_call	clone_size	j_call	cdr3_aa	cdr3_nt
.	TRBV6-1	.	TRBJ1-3	CASSDGPGNTIYF	TGTGCCAGCAGTGATGGACCTGGAAACACCATATATTTT
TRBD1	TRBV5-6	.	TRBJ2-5	CASSFKDRGPWETQYF	TGTGCCAGCAGCTTTAAGGACAGGGGGCCATGGGAGACCCAGTACTTC
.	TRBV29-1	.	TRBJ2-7	CSVFTMDNYEQYF	TGCAGCGTTTTTACTATGGACAACTACGAGCAGTACTTC
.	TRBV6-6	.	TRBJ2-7	CASSYSGDEQYF	TGTGCCAGCAGTTACTCCGGCGACGAGCAGTACTTC
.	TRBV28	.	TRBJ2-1	CASGRGYEQFF	TGTGCCAGCGGACGGGGCTATGAGCAGTTCTTC
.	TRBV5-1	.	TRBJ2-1	CASSLEPADRSYNEQFF	TGCGCCAGCAGCTTGGAGCCAGCCGACCGCTCCTACAATGAGCAGTTCTTC
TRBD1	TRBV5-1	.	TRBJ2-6	CASSLEGQSSGANVLTF	TGCGCCAGCAGCTTGGAGGGACAGAGCTCTGGGGCCAACGTCCTGACTTTC
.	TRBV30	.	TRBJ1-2	CAWSLDGGYTF	TGTGCCTGGAGTTTGGACGGGGGCTACACCTTC
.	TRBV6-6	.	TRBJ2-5	CASRIKETQYF	TGTGCCAGCAGAATTAAAGAGACCCAGTACTTC
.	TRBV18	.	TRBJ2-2	CASSHDLAGELFF	TGTGCCAGCTCCCATGATTTGGCCGGGGAGCTGTTTTTT
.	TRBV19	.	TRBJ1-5	CASSKGSNQPQHF	TGTGCCAGTAGTAAGGGATCCAATCAGCCCCAGCATTTT
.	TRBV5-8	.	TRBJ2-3	CASSLGSISRGSTDTQYF	TGTGCCAGCAGCTTGGGATCGATTAGTAGGGGGAGCACAGATACGCAGTATTTT
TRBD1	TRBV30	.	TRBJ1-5	CAWKTRGRQQPQHF	TGTGCCTGGAAGACCAGGGGGCGGCAACAGCCCCAGCATTTT
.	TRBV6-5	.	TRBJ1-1	CASSFDRRLNTEAFF	TGTGCCAGCAGTTTCGACAGACGCCTGAACACTGAAGCTTTCTTT
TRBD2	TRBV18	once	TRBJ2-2	CASSPGGSGTGELFF	TGTGCCAGCTCACCCGGCGGGAGTGGCACCGGGGAGCTGTTTTTT
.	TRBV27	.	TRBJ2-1	CASSIKMSLNEQFF	TGTGCCAGCAGTATTAAGATGAGTCTGAATGAGCAGTTCTTC
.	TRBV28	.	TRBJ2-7	CASSLGGVSSYEQYF	TGTGCCAGCAGTTTGGGTGGCGTTAGCTCCTACGAGCAGTACTTC
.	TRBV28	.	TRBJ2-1	CASSLNRVGNEQFF	TGTGCCAGCAGCCTGAACAGGGTAGGCAATGAGCAGTTCTTC
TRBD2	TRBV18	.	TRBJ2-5	CASSRPSGSAETQYF	TGTGCCAGCTCCCGGCCTAGCGGGAGTGCAGAGACCCAGTACTTC
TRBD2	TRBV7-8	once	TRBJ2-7	CASSLGLAAGFFEQYF	TGTGCCAGCAGCTTAGGACTAGCGGCCGGATTTTTTGAGCAGTACTTC
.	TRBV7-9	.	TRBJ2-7	CASSQLQGGYEQYF	TGTGCCAGCAGCCAACTACAGGGAGGCTACGAGCAGTACTTC
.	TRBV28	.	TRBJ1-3	CASRPQGSGNTIYF	TGTGCCAGCAGACCCCAGGGAAGTGGAAACACCATATATTTT
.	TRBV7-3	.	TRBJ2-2	CASSLITGGELFF	TGTGCCAGCAGCTTAATAACAGGCGGGGAGCTGTTTTTT
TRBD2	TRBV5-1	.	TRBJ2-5	CASSTGLAGEGQETQYF	TGCGCCAGCAGCACGGGACTAGCGGGAGAGGGGCAAGAGACCCAGTACTTC
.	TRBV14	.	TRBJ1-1	CASSQGRLTEAFF	TGTGCCAGCAGCCAAGGGAGGCTCACTGAAGCTTTCTTT
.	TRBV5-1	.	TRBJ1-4	CASSLGRPEKLFF	TGCGCCAGCAGCTTGGGTCGTCCTGAAAAACTGTTTTTT
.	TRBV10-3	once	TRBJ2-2	CAISEQLGGELFF	TGTGCCATCAGTGAACAACTTGGAGGGGAGCTGTTTTTT
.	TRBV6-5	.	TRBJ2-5	CASSRTAIKTQYF	TGTGCCAGCAGTCGGACAGCAATAAAGACCCAGTACTTC
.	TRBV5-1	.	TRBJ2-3	CASSLYPTESTDTQYF	TGCGCCAGCAGCTTGTACCCGACAGAGAGCACAGATACGCAGTATTTT
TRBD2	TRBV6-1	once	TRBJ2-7	CAGRGSGSYEQYF	TGTGCCGGTAGGGGTAGCGGGAGCTACGAGCAGTACTTC
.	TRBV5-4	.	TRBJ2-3	CATVNQGTTDTQYF	TGTGCCACTGTGAATCAGGGTACCACAGATACGCAGTATTTT
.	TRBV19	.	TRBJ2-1	CASNPWMAGPDRPHSSYNEQFF	TGTGCCAGTAACCCCTGGATGGCGGGACCCGATAGACCCCATAGCTCCTACAATGAGCAGTTCTTC